The clone carrying this TCR beta chain was seen repeatedly, ten times or more. No donor was unhealthy or non-Caucasian. The record originates from a study of identical twins. CDR1 and CDR2 (germline): SGHVS, FQNEAQ. The CDR3 is 13 residues long. V dropped 3 bases and J dropped 5; count of bases not matched to a gene: 3. TCRdb processed the 5' RACE reads anew with MiXCR; each CDR3 protein has one entry. The data contain roughly 690,000 distinct CDR3 sequences, about 20% of them seen just once; the ten biggest clones take up approximately 4.3%. The sample was also linked to a second study, of T cells expressing NK-cell markers. That paper adds: Each TCR beta repertoire originated in sorted T cells that were CD3+CD56+NKG2C+, CD3+CD56+NKG2C- or CD3+CD56-NKG2C+. An anti-gamma-delta TCR antibody was added in several experiments. It restricted sorting to alpha-beta TCR-expressing T cells. The CD3+CD56-NKG2C+ fraction of a handful of donors was also led by these clonotypes.

This TCR came from a woman aged 18-29 years in good health. The gene calls are TRBV7-8 and TRBJ2-7; 8 positions agree with TRBD1. What was sequenced was PBMCs. DNA for the CDR3: TGTGCCAGCAGCTTTGACAGGGGAAACGAGCAGTACTTC. Translating gives CASSFDRGNEQYF.